This TCR beta chain was identified in a study of response to subunit inactivated influenza vaccine. TCRdb analysed the RT-PCR reads with MiXCR anew, one entry per CDR3 protein. The sample includes 800,000 or so distinct CDR3 sequences, around 20% seen only once; the top ten take around 9.6%. Broader study findings: Few additional T cells are recruited per seasonal influenza vaccination, authors suggested.

Germline V CDR1 and CDR2: SGHKS, YYEKEE (reference sequence). V was trimmed by 1 base and J by 6 bases, leaving 14 bases between them. This CDR3 spans 15 amino acids. This clonotype was seen a few times. The antigen remains unidentified. The chain uses TRBV5-5 and TRBJ1-5; D perhaps matches TRBD1 (5 bases). Here the sequenced sample was PBMCs from blood, taken around 5 days after vaccination. This sequence was found in a man aged 45-65 years who received an inactivated influenza vaccine. CDR3 loop: CASSLQGARGQPQHF. CDR3 bases: TGTGCCAGCAGCTTGCAGGGTGCTAGGGGTCAGCCCCAGCATTTT.